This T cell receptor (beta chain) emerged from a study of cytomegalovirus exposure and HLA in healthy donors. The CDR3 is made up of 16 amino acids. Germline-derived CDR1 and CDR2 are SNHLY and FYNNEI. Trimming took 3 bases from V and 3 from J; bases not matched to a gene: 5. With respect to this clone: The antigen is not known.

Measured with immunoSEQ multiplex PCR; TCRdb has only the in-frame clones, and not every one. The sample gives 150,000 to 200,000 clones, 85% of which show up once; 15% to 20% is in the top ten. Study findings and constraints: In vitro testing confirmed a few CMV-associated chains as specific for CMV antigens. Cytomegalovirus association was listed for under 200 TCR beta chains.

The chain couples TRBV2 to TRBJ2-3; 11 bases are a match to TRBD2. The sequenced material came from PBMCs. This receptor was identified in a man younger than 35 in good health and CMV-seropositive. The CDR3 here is CASSDHSGGATDTQYF. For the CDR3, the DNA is TGTGCCAGCAGTGACCATAGCGGGGGGGCAACAGATACGCAGTATTTT.